The 4 T cell receptor beta chains reported below all come from one sample, sequenced in a study of Graves' ophthalmopathy and Graves' hyperthyroidism. RNA transcripts provided the template for amplifying TCR beta CDR3 regions. The workflow started with a first-round RT-PCR run with HTBI primers and then moved on to a second-round multiplex PCR. TCRdb reanalysed the multiplex PCR reads using MiXCR and keeps one entry per CDR3 protein. The sample consists of 200,000 to 300,000 distinct CDR3 sequences, around 50% of them appearing once. Sequenced material: peripheral blood. All receptors derive from an adult man with Graves' ophthalmopathy.

This chain uses TRBV20-1 with TRBJ1-2; 7 positions agree with TRBD1. Trimming cost V 3 bases and J 4 bases; bases outside gene matches: 11. This CDR3 region has 15 residues. In germline, CDR1 is DFQATT, CDR2 SNEGSKA (reference sequence). In nucleotides, the CDR3 is TGCAGTGCTAGGGGGTGGCGACAGGGCCCCTATGGCTACACCTTC. Its protein is CSARGWRQGPYGYTF.

This clonotype was seen a handful of times. The V and J genes are TRBV10-3 and TRBJ1-1, with D tentatively TRBD1 (5 bases). V was cut by 4 bases and J by 7 bases, with 7 bases left in between. CDR1 and CDR2 (germline): ENHRY, SYGVKD. The CDR3 sequence is 11 residues long. The CDR3 protein is CAISGQGEAFF. The CDR3 bases are TGTGCCATCAGTGGGCAGGGTGAAGCTTTCTTT.

J is TRBJ2-7 and V is TRBV30, with 7 positions matching TRBD1. Germline loops: CDR1 GTSNPN, CDR2 SVGIG (reference sequence). The CDR3 runs 12 residues. With V trimmed by 5 bases and J by 0 bases, 1 base remained unmatched. CDR3 in DNA: TGTGCCTGGGGACAGGACTCCTACGAGCAGTACTTC. It codes for CAWGQDSYEQYF.

The chain couples TRBV2 to TRBJ1-3, with 9 bases fitting TRBD1. The junction had 7 bases not matched to a gene; V was cut back by 4 bases and J by 0 bases. CDR1 and CDR2 (germline): SNHLY, FYNNEI. CDR3 length: 17 residues. The CDR3 sequence is CASSGDRARFSGNTIYF. CDR3 nucleotides: TGTGCCAGCAGTGGGGACAGGGCAAGGTTCTCTGGAAACACCATATATTTT. Together with reference TRBV2 and TRBJ1-3, the CDR3 gives the full variable domain: EPEVTQTPSHQVTQMGQEVILRCVPISNHLYFYWYRQILGQKVEFLVSFYNNEISEKSEIFDDQFSVERPDGSNFTLKIRSTKLEDSAMYFCASSGDRARFSGNTIYFGEGSWLTVV.